Sequencing of this T cell receptor beta chain was carried out in a study of blood T cell repertoires in COVID-19. Authors' analysis steps: Cell counts per sample came from amplifying reference gene primers. The method was immunoSEQ multiplex PCR; TCRdb's version includes in-frame clones alone and lacks a portion of them. The V and J calls and clone size come from that table; D and trimming were worked out from the DNA. The table has around 170,000 clones, under 90% seen once. Donors were grouped by their self-reported clinical history. The recovered donors of Cohort 3 showed two negative PCRs, clearance, or symptom resolution. This clone was counted a few times. One end of the junction varies from germline; a read error may be responsible. This clonotype originated in a man over 45 who had recovered from COVID-19. Sequencing was carried out using PBMCs or T cells enriched from blood (not recorded which).

In nucleotides, the CDR3 is TGTGCCAGCAACTTGGCAGGGGATGGCTACACCTTC. Translation: CASNLAGDGYTF. The chain combines TRBV5-8 with TRBJ1-2, with D possibly TRBD1 on 6 matching bases. Germline V gene data show CDR1 as SGHTS and CDR2 as YDEGEE. The length of the CDR3 is 12 residues.